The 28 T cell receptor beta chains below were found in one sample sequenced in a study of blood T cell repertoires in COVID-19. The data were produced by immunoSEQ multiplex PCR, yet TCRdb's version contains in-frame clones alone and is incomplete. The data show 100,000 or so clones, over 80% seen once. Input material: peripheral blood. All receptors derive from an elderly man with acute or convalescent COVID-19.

The CDR3 loop reads CASSLRRGRDYQPQHF. The DNA of the CDR3 is TGTGCCAGTAGTCTCCGACGGGGGAGGGACTATCAGCCCCAGCATTTT. V usage is TRBV19 and J usage is TRBJ1-5; the D gene is possibly TRBD1 (5 bases). Germline lookup yields CDR1 LNHDA and CDR2 SQIVND (reference sequence). V dropped 5 bases and J dropped 5 bases, with 19 bases sitting between them. The CDR3 is made up of 16 amino acids. The full variable domain, with the rest looked up from reference TRBV19 and TRBJ1-5, is DGGITQSPKYLFRKEGQNVTLSCEQNLNHDAMYWYRQDPGQGLRLIYYSQIVNDFQKGDIAEGYSVSREKKESFPLTVTSAQKNPTAFYLCASSLRRGRDYQPQHFGDGTRLSIL.

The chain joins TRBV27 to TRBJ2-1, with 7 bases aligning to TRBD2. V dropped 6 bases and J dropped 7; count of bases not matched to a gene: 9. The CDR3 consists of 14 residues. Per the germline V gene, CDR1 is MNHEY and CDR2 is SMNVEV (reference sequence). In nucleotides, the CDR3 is TGTGCCAGCAGGGTGGGGCTAGCGGAAAATGAGCAGTTCTTC. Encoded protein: CASRVGLAENEQFF.

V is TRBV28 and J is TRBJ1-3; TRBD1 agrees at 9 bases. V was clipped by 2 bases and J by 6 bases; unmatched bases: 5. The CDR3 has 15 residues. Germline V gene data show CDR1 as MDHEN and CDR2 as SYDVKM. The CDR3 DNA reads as TGTGCCAGCAGTTTAGTGGGACAGGGATTAAACACCATATATTTT. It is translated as CASSLVGQGLNTIYF.

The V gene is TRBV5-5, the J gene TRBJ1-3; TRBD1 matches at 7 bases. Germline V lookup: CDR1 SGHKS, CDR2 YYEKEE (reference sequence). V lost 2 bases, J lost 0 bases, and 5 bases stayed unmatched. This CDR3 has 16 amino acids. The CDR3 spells CASSFLGGSSGNTIYF. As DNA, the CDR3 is TGTGCCAGCAGCTTTCTAGGGGGCTCCTCTGGAAACACCATATATTTT.

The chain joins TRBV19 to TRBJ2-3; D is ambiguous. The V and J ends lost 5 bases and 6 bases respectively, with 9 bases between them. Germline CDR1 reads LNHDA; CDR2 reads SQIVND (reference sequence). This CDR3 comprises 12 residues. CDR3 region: CASSPTFDTQYF. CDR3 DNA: TGTGCCAGTAGTCCTACTTTTGATACGCAGTATTTT.

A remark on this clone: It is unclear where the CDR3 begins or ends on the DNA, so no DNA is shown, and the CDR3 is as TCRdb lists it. CDR3 loop: CAISESAVAGGTLEFF. The chain joins TRBV10-3 to TRBJ2-1; TRBD2 is taken as the D call from the table, unchecked against the DNA. CDR1 is ENHRY, CDR2 SYGVKD, per germline. The CDR3 totals 16 residues, both ends included.

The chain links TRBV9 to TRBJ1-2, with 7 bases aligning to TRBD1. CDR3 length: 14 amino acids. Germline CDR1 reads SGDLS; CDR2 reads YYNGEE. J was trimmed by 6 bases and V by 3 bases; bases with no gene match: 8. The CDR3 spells CASSAIRGFDGYTF. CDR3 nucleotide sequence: TGTGCCAGCAGCGCAATCAGGGGGTTCGATGGCTACACCTTC.

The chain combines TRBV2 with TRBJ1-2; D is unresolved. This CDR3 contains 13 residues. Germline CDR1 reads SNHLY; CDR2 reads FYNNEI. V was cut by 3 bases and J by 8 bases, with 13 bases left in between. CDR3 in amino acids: CASSERGMGGYTF. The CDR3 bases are TGTGCCAGCAGTGAGAGAGGGATGGGAGGCTACACCTTC.

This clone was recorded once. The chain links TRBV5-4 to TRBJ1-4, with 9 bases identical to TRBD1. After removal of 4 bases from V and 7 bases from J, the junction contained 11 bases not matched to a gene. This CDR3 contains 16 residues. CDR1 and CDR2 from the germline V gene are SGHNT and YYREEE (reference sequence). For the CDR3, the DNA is TGTGCCAGCAGCCCGGGGACAGGGCAAGGAAGTGAAAAACTGTTTTTT. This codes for CASSPGTGQGSEKLFF.

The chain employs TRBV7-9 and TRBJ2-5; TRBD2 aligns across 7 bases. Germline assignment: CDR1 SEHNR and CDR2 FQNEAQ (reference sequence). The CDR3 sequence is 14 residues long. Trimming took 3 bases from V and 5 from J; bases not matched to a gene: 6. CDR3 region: CASSLRELTETQYF. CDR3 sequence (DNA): TGTGCCAGCAGCTTGCGGGAGCTAACGGAGACCCAGTACTTC.

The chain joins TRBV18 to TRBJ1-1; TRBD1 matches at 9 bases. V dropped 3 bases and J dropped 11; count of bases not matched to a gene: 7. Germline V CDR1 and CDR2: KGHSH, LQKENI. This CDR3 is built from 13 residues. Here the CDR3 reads CASSPGDRAQAFF. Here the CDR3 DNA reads TGTGCCAGCTCACCGGGGGACAGGGCCCAGGCTTTCTTT.

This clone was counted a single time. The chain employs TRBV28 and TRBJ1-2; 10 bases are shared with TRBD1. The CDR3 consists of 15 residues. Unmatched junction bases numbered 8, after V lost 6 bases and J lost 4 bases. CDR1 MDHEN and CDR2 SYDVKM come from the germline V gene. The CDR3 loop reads CASSAGQGFGYGYTF. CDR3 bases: TGTGCCAGCAGCGCGGGACAGGGGTTCGGCTATGGCTACACCTTC.

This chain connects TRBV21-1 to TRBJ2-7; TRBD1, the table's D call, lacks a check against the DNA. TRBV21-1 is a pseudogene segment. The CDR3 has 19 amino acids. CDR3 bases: TGTGCCAGCAGCAACAAAAGACGGACCAAAGGGACAGGGCTCTACGAGCAGTACTTC. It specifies CASSNKRRTKGTGLYEQYF.

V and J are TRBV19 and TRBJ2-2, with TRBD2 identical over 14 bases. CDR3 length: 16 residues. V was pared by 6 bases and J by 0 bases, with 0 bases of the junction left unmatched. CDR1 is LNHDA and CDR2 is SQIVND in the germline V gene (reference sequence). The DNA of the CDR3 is TGTGCCAGTAGGGGACTAGCGGGAGCGAACACCGGGGAGCTGTTTTTT. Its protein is CASRGLAGANTGELFF.

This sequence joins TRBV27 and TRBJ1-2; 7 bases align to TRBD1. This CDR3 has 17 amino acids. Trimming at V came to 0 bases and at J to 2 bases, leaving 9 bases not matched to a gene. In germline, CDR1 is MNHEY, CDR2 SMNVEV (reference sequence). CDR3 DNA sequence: TGTGCCAGCAGTTTATCACAGGGGCGAACCTCGAACTATGGCTACACCTTC. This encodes CASSLSQGRTSNYGYTF.

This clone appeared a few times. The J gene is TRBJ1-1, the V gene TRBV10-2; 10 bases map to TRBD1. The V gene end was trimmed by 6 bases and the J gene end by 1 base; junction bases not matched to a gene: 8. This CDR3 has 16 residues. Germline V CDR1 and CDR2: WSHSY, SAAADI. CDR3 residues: CASRDLRQGANTEAFF. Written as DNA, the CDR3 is TGCGCCAGCAGGGACCTGAGACAGGGGGCGAACACTGAAGCTTTCTTT.

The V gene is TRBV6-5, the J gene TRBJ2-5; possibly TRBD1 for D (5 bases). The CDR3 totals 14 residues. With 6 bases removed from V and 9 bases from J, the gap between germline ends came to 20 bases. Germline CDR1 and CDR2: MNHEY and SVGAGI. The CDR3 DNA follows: TGTGCCAGCAGCCCCCCCGCGGCAGGGAAGGCCCAGTACTTC. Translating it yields CASSPPAAGKAQYF.

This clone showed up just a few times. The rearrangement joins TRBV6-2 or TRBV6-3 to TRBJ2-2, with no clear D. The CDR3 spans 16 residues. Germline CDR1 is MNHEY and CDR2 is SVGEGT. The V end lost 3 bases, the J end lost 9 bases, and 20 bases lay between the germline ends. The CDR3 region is CASSYSNSLGFRELFF. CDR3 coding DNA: TGTGCCAGCAGTTATAGTAATAGCCTTGGATTCAGGGAGCTGTTTTTT.

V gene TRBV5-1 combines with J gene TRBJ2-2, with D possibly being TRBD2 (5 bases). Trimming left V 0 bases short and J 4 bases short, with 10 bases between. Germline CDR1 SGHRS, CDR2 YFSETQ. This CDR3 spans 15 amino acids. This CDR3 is CASSLAGVGTGELFF. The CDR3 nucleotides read TGCGCCAGCAGCTTGGCCGGGGTAGGCACCGGGGAGCTGTTTTTT.

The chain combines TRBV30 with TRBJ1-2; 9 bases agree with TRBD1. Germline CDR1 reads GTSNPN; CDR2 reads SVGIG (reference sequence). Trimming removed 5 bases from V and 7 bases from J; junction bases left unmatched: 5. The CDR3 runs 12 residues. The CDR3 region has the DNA TGTGCCTGGGCACAGGGGGCCCGTGGCTACACCTTC. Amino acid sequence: CAWAQGARGYTF.

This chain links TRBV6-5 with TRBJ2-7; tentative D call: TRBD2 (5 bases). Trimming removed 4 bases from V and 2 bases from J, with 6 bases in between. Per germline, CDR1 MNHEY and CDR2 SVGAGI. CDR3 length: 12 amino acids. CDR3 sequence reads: CASSFGAYEQYF. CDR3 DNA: TGTGCCAGCAGTTTCGGGGCCTACGAGCAGTACTTC.

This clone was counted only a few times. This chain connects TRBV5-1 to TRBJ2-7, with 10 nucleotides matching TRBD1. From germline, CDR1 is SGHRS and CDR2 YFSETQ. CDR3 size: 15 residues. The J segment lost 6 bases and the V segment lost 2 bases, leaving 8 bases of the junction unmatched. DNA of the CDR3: TGCGCCAGCAGCTTATTGGGACAGGGGACTGCCGAGCAGTACTTC. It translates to CASSLLGQGTAEQYF. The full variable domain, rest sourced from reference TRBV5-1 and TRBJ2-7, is KAGVTQTPRYLIKTRGQQVTLSCSPISGHRSVSWYQQTPGQGLQFLFEYFSETQRNKGNFPGRFSGRQFSNSRSEMNVSTLELGDSALYLCASSLLGQGTAEQYFGPGTRLTVT.

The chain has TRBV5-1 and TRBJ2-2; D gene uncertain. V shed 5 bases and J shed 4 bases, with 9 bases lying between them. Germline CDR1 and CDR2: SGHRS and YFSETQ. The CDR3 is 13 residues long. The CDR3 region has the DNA TGCGCCAGCAGTAACGGTGGCACCGGGGAGCTGTTTTTT. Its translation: CASSNGGTGELFF. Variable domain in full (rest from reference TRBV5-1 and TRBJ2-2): KAGVTQTPRYLIKTRGQQVTLSCSPISGHRSVSWYQQTPGQGLQFLFEYFSETQRNKGNFPGRFSGRQFSNSRSEMNVSTLELGDSALYLCASSNGGTGELFFGEGSRLTVL.

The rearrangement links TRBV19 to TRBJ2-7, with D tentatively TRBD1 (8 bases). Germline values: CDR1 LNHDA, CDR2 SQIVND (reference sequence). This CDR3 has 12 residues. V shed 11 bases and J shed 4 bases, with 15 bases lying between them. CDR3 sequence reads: CAGNRGGYEQYF. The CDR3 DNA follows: TGTGCCGGGAACAGGGGGGGATACGAGCAGTACTTC.

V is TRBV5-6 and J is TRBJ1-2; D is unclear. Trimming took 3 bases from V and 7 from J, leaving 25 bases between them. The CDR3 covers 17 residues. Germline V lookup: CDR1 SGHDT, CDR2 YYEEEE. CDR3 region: CASSSRGLKPLGVGYTF. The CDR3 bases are TGTGCCAGCAGCTCCCGCGGGCTAAAACCCCTCGGTGTTGGCTACACCTTC.

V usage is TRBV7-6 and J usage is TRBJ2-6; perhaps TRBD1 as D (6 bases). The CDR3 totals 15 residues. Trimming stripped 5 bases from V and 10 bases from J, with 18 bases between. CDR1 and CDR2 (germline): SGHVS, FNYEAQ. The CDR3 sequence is CASSPRPGTLNVLTF. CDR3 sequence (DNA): TGTGCCAGCAGCCCGAGACCCGGGACATTAAACGTCCTGACTTTC.

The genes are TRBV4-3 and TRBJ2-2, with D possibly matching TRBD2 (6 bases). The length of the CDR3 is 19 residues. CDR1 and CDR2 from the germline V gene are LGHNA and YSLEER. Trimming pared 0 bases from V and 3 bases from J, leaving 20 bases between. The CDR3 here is CASSQEGGRRGMDTGELFF. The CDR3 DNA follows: TGCGCCAGCAGCCAAGAGGGGGGTCGAAGGGGTATGGACACCGGGGAGCTGTTTTTT.

For the CDR3, the DNA is TGCGCCAGCAGCCAAACAGGGGCCTACGAGCAGTACTTC. Its protein is CASSQTGAYEQYF. The chain joins TRBV5-1 to TRBJ2-7; 7 bases align to TRBD1. Germline loops: CDR1 SGHRS, CDR2 YFSETQ. This CDR3 region has 13 residues. The J segment lost 2 bases and the V segment lost 4 bases, leaving 3 bases of the junction unmatched.